This TCR beta chain emerged from a study of CD8+ T cells in alopecia areata. Details on this clone: Its antigen is as yet unknown.

Study-wide results and caveats: With just one nonresponder, it is still uncertain whether baseline CD8+ expansion relates to response.

This CDR3 has 15 residues. The V gene's germline CDR1 is MNHEY and CDR2 SVGAGI. Trimming took 0 bases from V and 6 from J; bases not matched to a gene: 2. The sequencing template was cDNA reverse transcribed from extracted RNA. This table comes from immunoSEQ multiplex PCR, and its TCRdb copy is limited to in-frame clones, with some not included. There are around 100,000 clones in the sample; about nine tenths occur only once, and 8.5% to 14% lies in the top ten. The treatment: oral pan-JAK inhibitor, 5-10 mg twice daily. The chain joins TRBV6-5 to TRBJ1-2; TRBD1 aligns across 12 bases. The source of this sequence is a human donor with alopecia areata. The specimen comprised CD8+ T cells sorted from blood, sampled between weeks 30 and 35, from a patient treated with tofacitinib. The CDR3 spells CASSYSGQGANGYTF. CDR3 DNA sequence: TGTGCCAGCAGTTACTCGGGACAGGGGGCAAATGGCTACACCTTC.